The 29 T cell receptor beta chains in this list originate from one sample, sequenced in a study of early T cells in non-severe SARS-CoV-2 infection. From the 5' RACE reads, TCRdb called clonotypes with MiXCR, one entry per CDR3 protein. The sample contains 68,000 or so distinct CDR3 sequences, 9% to 15% of which appear only once. Sequenced input: whole blood. The receptors here all came from an adult who was a healthcare worker with PCR-confirmed SARS-CoV-2 infection or an uninfected control (not recorded which).

This clonotype was counted at least ten times. The chain combines TRBV20-1 with TRBJ1-5; D gene unclear. Trimming stripped 2 bases from V and 4 bases from J, with 6 bases between. Germline V CDR1 and CDR2: DFQATT, SNEGSKA (reference sequence). The CDR3 is made up of 12 amino acids. The chain's CDR3 is CSARQTNQPQHF. CDR3 sequence (DNA): TGCAGTGCTAGACAGACTAATCAGCCCCAGCATTTT.

The chain joins TRBV13 to TRBJ1-1, with no clear D. Germline V gives CDR1 PRHDT, CDR2 FYEKMQ (reference sequence). CDR3 length: 13 residues. V lost 5 bases to trimming and J lost 4 bases, with 11 bases between them. CDR3 bases: TGTGCCAGCAGCAGACGCGGGAGCACTGAAGCTTTCTTT. Translating it yields CASSRRGSTEAFF.

The rearrangement links TRBV6-5 to TRBJ1-4; 7 bases map to TRBD1. Per germline, CDR1 MNHEY and CDR2 SVGAGI. Trimming removed 5 bases from V and 8 bases from J; junction bases left unmatched: 11. This CDR3 is built from 15 residues. The CDR3: CASSSFRGTGEKLFF. In DNA, the CDR3 is TGTGCCAGCAGTAGTTTCAGGGGGACGGGCGAAAAACTGTTTTTT.

The V gene is TRBV20-1, the J gene TRBJ2-3; 11 nucleotides match TRBD2. Germline V gene lookup returns CDR1 DFQATT and CDR2 SNEGSKA (reference sequence). Losses at the gene ends were 5 bases for V and 9 bases for J; bases not matched to a gene: 19. This CDR3 has 17 amino acids. CDR3 sequence reads: CSAASHGVAGGPNTQYF. The CDR3 nucleotides read TGCAGTGCTGCGTCCCATGGGGTAGCGGGGGGGCCGAACACGCAGTATTTT.

This clonotype appeared a few times. The chain links TRBV6-5 to TRBJ2-1, with 7 bases matching TRBD2. The germline V gene has CDR1 MNHEY and CDR2 SVGAGI. The CDR3 extends over 16 amino acids. V lost 5 bases to trimming and J lost 0 bases; unmatched junction nucleotides: 7. The CDR3 region is CASSLGGGNSYNEQFF. DNA of the CDR3: TGTGCCAGCAGTCTTGGGGGGGGGAACTCCTACAATGAGCAGTTCTTC.

The table lists this clonotype with many counts. The chain carries TRBV6-6 and TRBJ2-2, with 8 bases identical to TRBD2. Trimming cost V 7 bases and J 0 bases; bases outside gene matches: 10. CDR1 is MNHNY, CDR2 SVGAGI, per germline (reference sequence). This CDR3 region has 17 residues. The CDR3 DNA is TGTGCCAGCATCAGAGCGGGGGCCTCCGCGAACACCGGGGAGCTGTTTTTT. Encoded protein: CASIRAGASANTGELFF.

This clonotype was counted ten times or more. The gene calls are TRBV7-8 and TRBJ2-5; maybe TRBD2 (6 bases). Germline loops: CDR1 SGHVS, CDR2 FQNEAQ. This CDR3 contains 17 residues. The V and J ends lost 1 base and 5 bases respectively, with 20 bases between them. CDR3: CASSLGRGLTEPETQYF. CDR3 sequence (DNA): TGTGCCAGCAGCTTAGGGCGGGGTCTAACAGAGCCGGAGACCCAGTACTTC. Supplemented by reference TRBV7-8 and TRBJ2-5, the full variable domain reads GAGVSQSPRYKVAKRGQDVALRCDPISGHVSLFWYQQALGQGPEFLTYFQNEAQLDKSGLPSDRFFAERPEGSVSTLKIQRTQQEDSAVYLCASSLGRGLTEPETQYFGPGTRLLVL.

The table lists this clonotype with a few counts. The chain employs TRBV7-2 and TRBJ1-5; a possible D gene is TRBD1 (5 bases). In germline, CDR1 is SGHTA, CDR2 FQGNSA. Trimming removed 5 bases at V and 6 bases at J, with 11 bases between. The CDR3 spans 13 residues. The CDR3 sequence is CASSLGASQPQHF. The CDR3, as DNA: TGTGCCAGCAGCCTCGGGGCGAGTCAGCCCCAGCATTTT.

This clonotype was detected a few times. J is TRBJ2-1 and V is TRBV11-3, with D perhaps given as TRBD1 or TRBD2 (5 bases each). The CDR3 has 16 amino acids. Germline CDR1 and CDR2: SGHNT and YENEEA. The germline V and J ends were trimmed by 1 base and 6 bases, with 16 bases remaining between them. The DNA for the CDR3 is TGTGCCAGCAGCTTAGGGGGGACGGGACCCCTCAATGAGCAGTTCTTC. Amino acid sequence: CASSLGGTGPLNEQFF.

V is TRBV5-4 and J is TRBJ1-1; 9 positions agree with TRBD1. The germline V gene has CDR1 SGHNT and CDR2 YYREEE (reference sequence). This CDR3 has 13 amino acids. J lost 5 bases, V lost 7 bases, and 6 bases had no gene match. The CDR3, as DNA: TGTGCCAGCGGACCGGGACAGGGAACTGAAGCTTTCTTT. Protein sequence: CASGPGQGTEAFF.

The CDR3 DNA sequence: TGTGCCTGGAGTGGGGTAGCGGGCACAGATACGCAGTATTTT. Its translation: CAWSGVAGTDTQYF. The chain joins TRBV30 to TRBJ2-3, with D perhaps TRBD2 (6 bases). Germline V lookup: CDR1 GTSNPN, CDR2 SVGIG (reference sequence). The CDR3 runs to 14 residues. Trimming took 1 base from V and 1 from J, leaving 9 bases between them. The entire variable domain, with the rest obtained from reference TRBV30 and TRBJ2-3, is as follows: SQTIHQWPATLVQPVGSPLSLECTVEGTSNPNLYWYRQAAGRGLQLLFYSVGIGQISSEVPQNLSASRPQDRQFILSSKKLLLSDSGFYLCAWSGVAGTDTQYFGPGTRLTVL.

The chain joins TRBV2 to TRBJ2-3; D ambiguous. There are 14 residues in the CDR3. The V gene lost 6 bases and the J gene lost 6 bases, with 16 bases spanning the gap. CDR1 and CDR2 (germline): SNHLY, FYNNEI. The CDR3 region is CASSRLEARDTQYF. In nucleotides, the CDR3 is TGTGCCAGCAGCAGATTAGAGGCTCGGGATACGCAGTATTTT.

V gene TRBV12-3 or TRBV12-4 combines with J gene TRBJ2-7; 7 nucleotides match TRBD1. The CDR3 extends over 14 amino acids. J was trimmed by 3 bases and V by 5 bases; bases with no gene match: 7. CDR3 amino acids: CASSPGQILYEQYF. The CDR3, as DNA: TGTGCCAGCAGTCCGGGACAGATTCTCTACGAGCAGTACTTC.

The chain links TRBV7-9 to TRBJ2-6; 8 bases align to TRBD1. The CDR3 runs 15 residues. CDR1 is SEHNR, CDR2 FQNEAQ, per germline (reference sequence). V gave up 6 bases and J gave up 4 bases; unmatched junction bases: 5. The CDR3 sequence: CASSTTGVGANVLTF. CDR3 DNA: TGTGCCAGCAGTACGACAGGGGTCGGGGCCAACGTCCTGACTTTC.

A few counts support this clonotype. The junction differs from germline at one of its ends, possibly a read error. This chain joins TRBV7-9 and TRBJ1-1; 10 bases are shared with TRBD1. Germline CDR1 and CDR2: SEHNR and FQNEAQ (reference sequence). This CDR3 is built from 17 residues. CDR3 sequence: CASSFLPGQGLSTEVFF. CDR3 nucleotide sequence: TGTGCCAGCAGCTTTCTCCCGGGACAGGGGCTTTCCACTGAAGTTTTCTTT.

This clonotype was seen more than once but under ten times. The chain combines TRBV24-1 with TRBJ2-2; possibly TRBD1 or TRBD2 for D (5 bases each). This CDR3 has 14 amino acids. The V end lost 9 bases, the J end lost 0 bases, and 10 bases lay between the germline ends. CDR1 KGHDR and CDR2 SFDVKD come from the germline V gene. In nucleotides, the CDR3 is TGTGCCACCCGGGACCGGTCGAACACCGGGGAGCTGTTTTTT. Protein sequence: CATRDRSNTGELFF.

The V call is TRBV7-3, the J call TRBJ2-3, with 9 positions matching TRBD1. CDR3 length equals 15 residues. V was pared by 6 bases and J by 2 bases, with 6 bases of the junction left unmatched. In germline, CDR1 is SGHTA, CDR2 FQGTGA. CDR3 sequence (DNA): TGTGCCAGCAGGGTGACAGGGGGTAACACAGATACGCAGTATTTT. This codes for CASRVTGGNTDTQYF.

This clonotype was observed a few times. This chain uses TRBV15 with TRBJ2-3, with D hard to call. This CDR3 region has 11 residues. CDR1 and CDR2 (germline): LNHNV, YYDKDF (reference sequence). V was cut by 8 bases and J by 4 bases, with 7 bases left in between. The CDR3 region has the DNA TGTGCCACCGGAAGAGCAGATACGCAGTATTTT. It translates to CATGRADTQYF.

This clonotype has ten or more counts. This chain links TRBV6-6 with TRBJ2-7, with 8 bases that match TRBD2. Germline V gene sequence: CDR1 MNHNY, CDR2 SVGAGI (reference sequence). The CDR3 loop spans 15 amino acids. The junction had 5 bases not matched to a gene; V was cut back by 4 bases and J by 0 bases. DNA for the CDR3: TGTGCCAGCAGTTCCACTAGCGGAAGCTCCTACGAGCAGTACTTC. Translated: CASSSTSGSSYEQYF.

The rearrangement uses TRBV19 and TRBJ2-3; D may be TRBD2 (6 bases). This CDR3 contains 14 residues. Germline V gives CDR1 LNHDA, CDR2 SQIVND (reference sequence). Trimming shortened V by 7 bases and J by 4 bases, and 15 bases separated the two germline ends. CDR3 region: CASTTQWGADTQYF. CDR3 bases: TGTGCCAGTACAACCCAATGGGGGGCAGATACGCAGTATTTT. Supplemented by reference TRBV19 and TRBJ2-3, the full variable domain reads DGGITQSPKYLFRKEGQNVTLSCEQNLNHDAMYWYRQDPGQGLRLIYYSQIVNDFQKGDIAEGYSVSREKKESFPLTVTSAQKNPTAFYLCASTTQWGADTQYFGPGTRLTVL.

This clonotype appeared a few times. The CDR3 protein is CASSALTVNTEAFF. CDR3 DNA: TGTGCCAGCAGTGCCCTAACAGTGAACACTGAAGCTTTCTTT. V gene TRBV6-5 combines with J gene TRBJ1-1; D is undetermined. This CDR3 contains 14 residues. Looked up from germline, CDR1 is MNHEY and CDR2 is SVGAGI. Trimming removed 5 bases at V and 0 bases at J, with 10 bases between.

The V gene is TRBV9, the J gene TRBJ1-3; 7 nucleotides agree with TRBD1. The V and J ends lost 4 bases and 0 bases, in that order; junction bases with no gene match: 4. Germline loops: CDR1 SGDLS, CDR2 YYNGEE. This CDR3 has 15 amino acids. The CDR3 here is CASSLGQLSGNTIYF. CDR3 DNA sequence: TGTGCCAGCAGCCTGGGACAGCTCTCTGGAAACACCATATATTTT. The variable domain in full, with the rest retrieved from reference TRBV9 and TRBJ1-3, is DSGVTQTPKHLITATGQRVTLRCSPRSGDLSVYWYQQSLDQGLQFLIQYYNGEERAKGNILERFSAQQFPDLHSELNLSSLELGDSALYFCASSLGQLSGNTIYFGEGSWLTVV.

This clonotype appeared a few times. The chain carries TRBV6-1 and TRBJ1-4; TRBD1 might be the D (6 bases). Germline lookup yields CDR1 MNHNS and CDR2 SASEGT. Trimming took off 5 bases at V and 5 bases at J, with 24 bases between the two ends. The CDR3 spans 18 residues. The CDR3 sequence: CASSLRGRTAEMNEKLFF. The CDR3, as DNA: TGTGCCAGCAGTCTAAGGGGGAGGACGGCAGAAATGAATGAAAAACTGTTTTTT.

Many counts were recorded for this clonotype. The genes are TRBV29-1 and TRBJ2-2, with D uncertain. The CDR3 has 13 residues. V was pared by 5 bases and J by 1 base, with 8 bases between. Germline lookup yields CDR1 SQVTM and CDR2 ANQGSEA. For the CDR3, the DNA is TGCAGCGTTATCCCCCGGAACACCGGGGAGCTGTTTTTT. Protein sequence: CSVIPRNTGELFF.

This clonotype was seen ten or more times. This chain joins TRBV7-2 and TRBJ2-5; D gene unclear. The CDR3 has 13 amino acids. Deletions cut 5 bases from V and 4 bases from J, with 11 bases between. Germline CDR1 and CDR2: SGHTA and FQGNSA. This CDR3 is CASSLGSRETQYF. In nucleotides, the CDR3 is TGTGCCAGCAGCCTAGGGTCGAGAGAGACCCAGTACTTC.

This sequence joins TRBV7-9 and TRBJ2-7, with D possibly being TRBD2 (5 bases). The V end lost 3 bases, the J end lost 3 bases, and 9 bases lay between the germline ends. This CDR3 has 13 amino acids. Germline lookup yields CDR1 SEHNR and CDR2 FQNEAQ (reference sequence). The CDR3 sequence: CASSFRGNYEQYF. The CDR3 DNA reads TGTGCCAGCAGCTTCCGAGGGAACTACGAGCAGTACTTC.

The chain combines TRBV4-3 with TRBJ1-1, with 12 bases lining up with TRBD1. The CDR3 is 18 amino acids. J gave up 5 bases and V 3 bases, and 13 bases lay outside the gene matches. Germline lookup yields CDR1 LGHNA and CDR2 YSLEER. The DNA of the CDR3 is TGCGCCAGCAGCCATTACGGCGGGACAGGGGGCGCGGGGACTGAAGCTTTCTTT. Protein sequence: CASSHYGGTGGAGTEAFF.

The J gene is TRBJ2-2, the V gene TRBV7-2; TRBD1 matches 12 bases. The ends lost 3 bases at V and 6 bases at J; junction bases unmatched: 5. Germline assignment: CDR1 SGHTA and CDR2 FQGNSA. CDR3 size: 16 residues. Here the CDR3 reads CASSFLGQGASGELFF. DNA of the CDR3: TGTGCCAGCAGCTTTTTGGGACAGGGGGCATCCGGGGAGCTGTTTTTT.

This clonotype turned up a few times. The V gene is TRBV27, the J gene TRBJ1-2; 7 bases fit TRBD1. V lost 8 bases to trimming and J lost 2 bases; unmatched junction nucleotides: 11. Germline V CDR1 and CDR2: MNHEY, SMNVEV (reference sequence). This CDR3 spans 15 amino acids. The CDR3 DNA follows: TGTGCCAGCTCGCGTGATCCGACAGGGAACTATGGCTACACCTTC. This sequence encodes CASSRDPTGNYGYTF.